The 27 T cell receptor beta chains below come from one sample, sequenced in a study of blood T cell repertoires in COVID-19. Libraries were prepared by immunoSEQ multiplex PCR; TCRdb keeps only in-frame clonotypes and omits some of them. The sample lists about 180,000 clones, more than 85% occurring once. Sequencing input: PBMCs or T cells enriched from blood (not recorded which). Receptors originate from a woman aged 45-65 years who had recovered from COVID-19.

The V call is TRBV27, the J call TRBJ2-2; 7 nucleotides agree with TRBD2. V lost 5 bases, J lost 0 bases, and 12 bases stayed unmatched. The CDR3 consists of 18 residues. Germline V gene data show CDR1 as MNHEY and CDR2 as SMNVEV (reference sequence). The CDR3 loop reads CASSKRAGVASNTGELFF. CDR3 nucleotides: TGTGCCAGCAGTAAGAGGGCGGGAGTAGCCTCGAACACCGGGGAGCTGTTTTTT.

This chain joins TRBV5-1 and TRBJ2-5; D perhaps matches TRBD1 (5 bases). From germline, CDR1 is SGHRS and CDR2 YFSETQ. V lost 4 bases, J lost 5 bases, and 18 bases lay in between. CDR3 length: 15 amino acids. CDR3 in DNA: TGCGCCAGCAGCCCTCAAGTAGGGGCGCGGGAGACCCAGTACTTC. This encodes CASSPQVGARETQYF.

This chain links TRBV29-1 with TRBJ1-4; 7 bases match TRBD1. The germline V gene encodes CDR1 SQVTM and CDR2 ANQGSEA. CDR3 length equals 13 residues. V shed 6 bases, J shed 4 bases, and the junction held 5 bases outside the gene matches. DNA of the CDR3: TGCAGCGTCAGGGGGACGGATAATGAAAAACTGTTTTTT. As protein: CSVRGTDNEKLFF.

The V gene is TRBV2, the J gene TRBJ2-5; possibly TRBD2 for D (5 bases). Per the germline V gene, CDR1 is SNHLY and CDR2 is FYNNEI. The CDR3 sequence is 13 residues long. Trimming took off 3 bases at V and 7 bases at J, with 12 bases between the two ends. CDR3 nucleotides: TGTGCCAGCAGTGAGGCTAGCCGGGGGACCCAGTACTTC. It codes for CASSEASRGTQYF.

The chain has TRBV30 and TRBJ1-1; TRBD1 matches 8 bases. The CDR3 loop spans 13 amino acids. Trimming cost V 3 bases and J 5 bases; bases outside gene matches: 5. The germline gives CDR1 GTSNPN, CDR2 SVGIG (reference sequence). For the CDR3, the DNA is TGTGCCTGGAGGCTGACAGGGGTGACTGAAGCTTTCTTT. It specifies CAWRLTGVTEAFF.

The V gene is TRBV24-1, the J gene TRBJ1-2, with a possible D match to TRBD1 (5 bases). The CDR3 is 13 residues long. V lost 0 bases and J lost 7, with 8 bases in between. CDR1 is KGHDR, CDR2 SFDVKD, per germline. The chain's CDR3 is CATSDLAQGGYTF. For the CDR3, the DNA is TGTGCCACCAGTGATTTGGCCCAGGGTGGCTACACCTTC.

This chain connects TRBV5-6 to TRBJ1-5; 7 nucleotides align to TRBD1. The CDR3 extends over 14 amino acids. V was pared by 5 bases and J by 0 bases, with 2 bases of the junction left unmatched. In germline, CDR1 is SGHDT, CDR2 YYEEEE. CDR3 protein: CASSNRGSNQPQHF. The CDR3, as DNA: TGTGCCAGCAGTAACAGGGGTAGCAATCAGCCCCAGCATTTT. Variable domain in full (rest from reference TRBV5-6 and TRBJ1-5): DAGVTQSPTHLIKTRGQQVTLRCSPKSGHDTVSWYQQALGQGPQFIFQYYEEEERQRGNFPDRFSGHQFPNYSSELNVNALLLGDSALYLCASSNRGSNQPQHFGDGTRLSIL.

The genes are TRBV7-2 and TRBJ2-1, with 12 bases aligning to TRBD2. In germline, CDR1 is SGHTA, CDR2 FQGNSA. The J segment lost 8 bases and the V segment lost 1 base, leaving 12 bases of the junction unmatched. The CDR3 runs to 18 residues. DNA for the CDR3: TGTGCCAGCAGCTTAGTGCGGGCTAGCGGGAGGGGAGGCTATGAGCAGTTCTTC. Translated, it gives CASSLVRASGRGGYEQFF.

The gene calls are TRBV4-1 and TRBJ1-1, with 10 positions matching TRBD1. The germline gives CDR1 MGHRA, CDR2 YSYEKL. The J segment lost 4 bases and the V segment lost 2 bases, leaving 4 bases of the junction unmatched. This CDR3 region has 15 residues. CDR3 loop: CASSQPRTGGTEAFF. The CDR3 DNA reads TGCGCCAGCAGCCAACCCCGGACAGGGGGCACTGAAGCTTTCTTT.

The V and J genes are TRBV19 and TRBJ2-2; 10 bases fit TRBD2. CDR3 length: 14 amino acids. CDR1 and CDR2 from the germline V gene are LNHDA and SQIVND (reference sequence). V dropped 10 bases and J dropped 4; count of bases not matched to a gene: 6. The CDR3 DNA sequence: TGTGCCACCCGGACTAGCGGATTCACCGGGGAGCTGTTTTTT. This codes for CATRTSGFTGELFF.

This chain uses TRBV6-9 with TRBJ1-6; no firm D call. Germline V gives CDR1 MNHGY, CDR2 SVAAGI. This CDR3 comprises 17 residues. Trimming cost V 7 bases and J 0 bases, with 16 bases left between them. CDR3: CASTQRRSLSYNSPLHF. In DNA form, the CDR3 reads TGTGCCAGCACCCAAAGACGGAGCCTCTCCTATAATTCACCCCTCCACTTT.

There are a few counts of this clone. The chain is built from TRBV19 and TRBJ2-7; D may be TRBD1 (6 bases). The length of the CDR3 is 13 residues. CDR1 and CDR2 from the germline V gene are LNHDA and SQIVND (reference sequence). Trimming cost V 3 bases and J 8 bases, with 14 bases left between them. For the CDR3, the DNA is TGTGCCAGTAGTATTAGCCAGGGGCGAAAGCAGTACTTC. It yields the protein CASSISQGRKQYF.

The J gene is TRBJ2-1, the V gene TRBV18, with TRBD2 as a possible D gene (6 bases). The ends were cut back, 5 bases at V and 6 bases at J, with 14 bases in the middle. Germline assignment: CDR1 KGHSH and CDR2 LQKENI. CDR3 length: 14 amino acids. CDR3 in amino acids: CASSARGSPNEQFF. The CDR3, as DNA: TGTGCCAGCTCAGCCCGGGGGTCTCCCAATGAGCAGTTCTTC.

This rearrangement joins TRBV15 to TRBJ1-1, with 7 bases matching TRBD1. The CDR3 loop spans 15 amino acids. The germline CDR1 and CDR2 sequences are LNHNV and YYDKDF (reference sequence). V shed 2 bases, J shed 4 bases, and the junction held 7 bases outside the gene matches. For the CDR3, the DNA is TGTGCCACCAGCAGACCCGACAGGGCGGCCACTGAAGCTTTCTTT. Translated, it gives CATSRPDRAATEAFF.

The chain carries TRBV19 and TRBJ1-1; 10 nucleotides align to TRBD1. This CDR3 comprises 18 residues. From germline, CDR1 is LNHDA and CDR2 SQIVND (reference sequence). With V trimmed by 1 base and J by 4 bases, 12 bases remained unmatched. The CDR3 DNA sequence: TGTGCCAGTAGTATAGGGGGACAGGGGAGTCGCCGGACCACTGAAGCTTTCTTT. Its translation is CASSIGGQGSRRTTEAFF.

V usage is TRBV6-1 and J usage is TRBJ1-2; D might be TRBD1 (6 bases). Germline values: CDR1 MNHNS, CDR2 SASEGT. The CDR3 contains 15 residues. V lost 4 bases and J 3 bases, leaving 15 bases between the germline ends. The CDR3 loop reads CASSVARDTHYGYTF. The CDR3 nucleotides read TGTGCCAGCAGTGTAGCCCGGGACACTCACTATGGCTACACCTTC.

The chain is built from TRBV11-2 and TRBJ1-3; perhaps TRBD1 as D (6 bases). Germline V gene lookup returns CDR1 SGHAT and CDR2 FQNNGV. Trimming left V 5 bases short and J 3 bases short, with 14 bases between. This CDR3 contains 15 residues. This CDR3 is CASSPVTGLGNTIYF. CDR3 in DNA: TGTGCCAGCAGCCCAGTAACAGGGCTTGGAAACACCATATATTTT.

The chain links TRBV5-1 to TRBJ1-1, with D unclear. Germline-derived CDR1 and CDR2 are SGHRS and YFSETQ. There are 13 residues in the CDR3. The V end lost 1 base, the J end lost 1 base, and 5 bases lay between the germline ends. DNA for the CDR3: TGCGCCAGCAGCTTGATACAGAACACTGAAGCTTTCTTT. Translation: CASSLIQNTEAFF.

V usage is TRBV4-2 and J usage is TRBJ2-7; 12 nucleotides align to TRBD2. The CDR3 totals 17 residues. Trimming removed 0 bases from V and 6 bases from J; junction bases left unmatched: 9. The germline V gene has CDR1 LGHNA and CDR2 YNFKEQ. The CDR3 nucleotides read TGTGCCAGCAGCCAAGAATCAGCTAGCGGGAGGGCCTTCGAGCAGTACTTC. Encoded protein: CASSQESASGRAFEQYF.

The chain employs TRBV2 and TRBJ2-5; 8 bases align to TRBD1. V shed 3 bases, J shed 0 bases, and the junction held 3 bases outside the gene matches. Germline loops: CDR1 SNHLY, CDR2 FYNNEI. This CDR3 is built from 15 residues. This CDR3 reads CASSDQGAHQETQYF. CDR3 bases: TGTGCCAGCAGTGATCAGGGGGCCCACCAAGAGACCCAGTACTTC.

The chain links TRBV18 to TRBJ1-2; 10 bases are shared with TRBD1. V shed 3 bases and J 3 bases; nucleotides not matched to a gene: 4. This CDR3 region has 15 residues. The germline CDR1 and CDR2 sequences are KGHSH and LQKENI. CDR3 amino acids: CASSPTGGNYYGYTF. CDR3 DNA sequence: TGTGCCAGCTCACCGACAGGGGGCAACTACTATGGCTACACCTTC.

J is TRBJ2-4 and V is TRBV6-5; D is ambiguous. V was shortened by 3 bases and J by 6 bases, with 12 bases between the two germline ends. CDR1 and CDR2 (germline): MNHEY, SVGAGI. The CDR3 consists of 14 residues. This CDR3 is CASSYLGEANIQYF. Written as DNA, the CDR3 is TGTGCCAGCAGTTATCTCGGAGAAGCAAACATTCAGTACTTC.

The chain links TRBV14 to TRBJ1-1; 8 bases are shared with TRBD1. The V segment lost 0 bases and the J segment 1 base; nucleotides outside the gene matches: 4. This CDR3 has 16 amino acids. Germline-derived CDR1 and CDR2 are SGHDN and FVKESK. This chain's CDR3 is CASSQDADRGNTEAFF. CDR3 sequence (DNA): TGTGCCAGCAGCCAAGATGCCGACAGGGGGAACACTGAAGCTTTCTTT. Using reference TRBV14 and TRBJ1-1 for the parts outside the CDR3, the full variable domain is EAGVTQFPSHSVIEKGQTVTLRCDPISGHDNLYWYRRVMGKEIKFLLHFVKESKQDESGMPNNRFLAERTGGTYSTLKVQPAELEDSGVYFCASSQDADRGNTEAFFGQGTRLTVV.

This chain connects TRBV18 to TRBJ2-1; 7 bases line up with TRBD1. Germline V gene lookup returns CDR1 KGHSH and CDR2 LQKENI. V shed 2 bases and J 2 bases; nucleotides not matched to a gene: 6. The CDR3 loop spans 16 amino acids. CDR3 nucleotide sequence: TGTGCCAGCTCACCATGGACAGGATCTACCTACAATGAGCAGTTCTTC. Protein sequence: CASSPWTGSTYNEQFF.

The chain carries TRBV7-9 and TRBJ1-6; 9 nucleotides line up with TRBD1. Trimming took 5 bases from V and 10 from J; bases not matched to a gene: 12. CDR3 length equals 16 residues. Per germline, CDR1 SEHNR and CDR2 FQNEAQ (reference sequence). The CDR3 region is CASSIYSTGGSSPLHF. CDR3 coding DNA: TGTGCCAGCAGCATATATTCGACAGGGGGAAGCTCACCCCTCCACTTT.

The chain joins TRBV18 to TRBJ1-5, with D possibly TRBD1 on 5 matching bases. CDR1 KGHSH and CDR2 LQKENI come from the germline V gene. V was clipped by 3 bases and J by 10 bases, with 13 bases between them. This CDR3 comprises 13 residues. The CDR3 DNA follows: TGTGCCAGCTCACCGTCGGGAGGGGTCCCCCAGCATTTT. This codes for CASSPSGGVPQHF.

The rearrangement uses TRBV15 and TRBJ1-5; 11 nucleotides align to TRBD1. There are 15 residues in the CDR3. Unmatched junction bases numbered 3, after V lost 1 base and J lost 7 bases. Looked up from germline, CDR1 is LNHNV and CDR2 is YYDKDF (reference sequence). CDR3 bases: TGTGCCACCAGCAGAGGGACAGGGGGCTGGCAGCCCCAGCATTTT. Protein sequence: CATSRGTGGWQPQHF.